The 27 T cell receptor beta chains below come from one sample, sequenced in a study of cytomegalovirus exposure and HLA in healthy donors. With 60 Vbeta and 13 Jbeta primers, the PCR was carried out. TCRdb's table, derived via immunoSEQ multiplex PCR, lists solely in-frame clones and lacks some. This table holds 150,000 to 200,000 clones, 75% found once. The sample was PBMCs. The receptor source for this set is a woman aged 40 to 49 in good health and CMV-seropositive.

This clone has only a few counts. The CDR3 nucleotides are TGTGCCAGCAGGGCGGTCCTATCGGGAGAAAAACTGTTTTTT. It codes for CASRAVLSGEKLFF. The gene calls are TRBV6-1 and TRBJ1-4; D unclear. CDR3 length: 14 residues. The V gene lost 6 bases and the J gene lost 8 bases, with 16 bases spanning the gap. From germline, CDR1 is MNHNS and CDR2 SASEGT.

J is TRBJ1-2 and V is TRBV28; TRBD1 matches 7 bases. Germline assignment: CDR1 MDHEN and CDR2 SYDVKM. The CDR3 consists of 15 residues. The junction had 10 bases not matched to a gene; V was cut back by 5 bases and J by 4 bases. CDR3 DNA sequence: TGTGCCAGCAGTGTGCAGGGGGGTTTTGGCTATGGCTACACCTTC. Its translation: CASSVQGGFGYGYTF.

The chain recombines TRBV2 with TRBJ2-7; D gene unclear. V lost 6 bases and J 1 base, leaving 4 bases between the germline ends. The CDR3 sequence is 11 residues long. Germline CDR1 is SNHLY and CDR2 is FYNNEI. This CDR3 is CASRLSYEQYF. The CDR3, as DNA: TGTGCCAGCAGACTTTCCTACGAGCAGTACTTC.

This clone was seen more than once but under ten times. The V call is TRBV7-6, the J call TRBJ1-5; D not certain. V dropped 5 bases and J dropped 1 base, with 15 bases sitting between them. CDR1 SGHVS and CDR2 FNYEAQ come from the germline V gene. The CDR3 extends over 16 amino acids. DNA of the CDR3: TGTGCCAGCAGCCGCGGTGGAGGAGAAAGCAATCAGCCCCAGCATTTT. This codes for CASSRGGGESNQPQHF.

As DNA, the CDR3 is TGTGCCAGCAGCTTATATGGGAGGGCCGTCGAGACCCAGTACTTC. Its translation is CASSLYGRAVETQYF. The chain joins TRBV13 to TRBJ2-5; 7 positions agree with TRBD2. Germline-derived CDR1 and CDR2 are PRHDT and FYEKMQ (reference sequence). The length of the CDR3 is 15 residues. The V segment lost 2 bases and the J segment 5 bases; nucleotides outside the gene matches: 8.

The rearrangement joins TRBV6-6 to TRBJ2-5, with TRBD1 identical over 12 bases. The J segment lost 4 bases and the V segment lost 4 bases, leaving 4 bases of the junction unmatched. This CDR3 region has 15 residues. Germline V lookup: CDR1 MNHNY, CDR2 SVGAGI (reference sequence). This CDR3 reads CASSSGTGGIETQYF. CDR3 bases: TGTGCCAGCAGTTCCGGGACAGGGGGCATAGAGACCCAGTACTTC.

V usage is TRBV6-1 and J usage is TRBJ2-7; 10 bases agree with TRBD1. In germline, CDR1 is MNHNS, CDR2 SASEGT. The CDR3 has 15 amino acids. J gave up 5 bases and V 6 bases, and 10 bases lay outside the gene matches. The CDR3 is CASSLPGQGINEQYF. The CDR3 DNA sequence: TGTGCCAGCAGCCTCCCGGGACAGGGGATCAACGAGCAGTACTTC.

This CDR3 reads CASSEQNGASGPYNEQFF. The CDR3 nucleotides read TGTGCCAGCAGCGAGCAGAATGGGGCTAGCGGACCCTACAATGAGCAGTTCTTC. The chain joins TRBV7-9 to TRBJ2-1; 7 nucleotides agree with TRBD2. With V trimmed by 5 bases and J by 2 bases, 15 bases remained unmatched. This CDR3 is built from 18 residues. In germline, CDR1 is SEHNR, CDR2 FQNEAQ (reference sequence).

This CDR3 is CASSVGVAGGKYQETQYF. DNA of the CDR3: TGTGCCAGCAGCGTAGGCGTAGCGGGAGGAAAGTACCAAGAGACCCAGTACTTC. The V gene is TRBV9, the J gene TRBJ2-5, with 10 nucleotides matching TRBD2. This CDR3 has 18 residues. CDR1 is SGDLS, CDR2 YYNGEE, per germline. Unmatched junction bases numbered 8, after V lost 0 bases and J lost 0 bases.

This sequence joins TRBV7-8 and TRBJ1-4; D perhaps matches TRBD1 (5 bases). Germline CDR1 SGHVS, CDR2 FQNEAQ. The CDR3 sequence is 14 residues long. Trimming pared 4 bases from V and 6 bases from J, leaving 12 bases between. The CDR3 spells CASSSGLSYEKLFF. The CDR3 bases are TGTGCCAGCAGCTCAGGGCTTTCTTATGAAAAACTGTTTTTT.

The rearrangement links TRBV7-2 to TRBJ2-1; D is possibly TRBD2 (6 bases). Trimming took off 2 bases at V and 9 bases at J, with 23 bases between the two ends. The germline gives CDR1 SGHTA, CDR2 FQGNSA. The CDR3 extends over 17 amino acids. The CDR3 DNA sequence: TGTGCCAGCAGCTTAACCCTGGCACCGCGGGGAGCTAGTGAGCAGTTCTTC. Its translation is CASSLTLAPRGASEQFF.

For the CDR3, the DNA is TGTGCCAGCAGCCAAGATTCCGCTAGCGGGCAACTTCGCAGGGAGCAGTTCTTC. Amino acids: CASSQDSASGQLRREQFF. The chain carries TRBV14 and TRBJ2-1; the match to TRBD2 covers 8 bases. This CDR3 has 18 residues. Germline CDR1 SGHDN, CDR2 FVKESK. After removal of 0 bases from V and 10 bases from J, the junction contained 17 bases not matched to a gene.

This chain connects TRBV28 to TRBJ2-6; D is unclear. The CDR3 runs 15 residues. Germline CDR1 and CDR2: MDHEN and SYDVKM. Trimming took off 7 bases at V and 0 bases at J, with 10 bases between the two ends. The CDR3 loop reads CASTTWASGANVLTF. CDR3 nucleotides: TGTGCCAGCACCACTTGGGCCTCTGGGGCCAACGTCCTGACTTTC.

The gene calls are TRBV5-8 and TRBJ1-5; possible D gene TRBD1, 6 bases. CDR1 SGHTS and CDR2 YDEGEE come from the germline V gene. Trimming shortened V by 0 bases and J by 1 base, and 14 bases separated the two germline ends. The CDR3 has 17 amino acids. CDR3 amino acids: CASSLGYRVFSNQPQHF. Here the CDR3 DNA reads TGTGCCAGCAGCTTGGGTTACAGGGTTTTCAGCAATCAGCCCCAGCATTTT.

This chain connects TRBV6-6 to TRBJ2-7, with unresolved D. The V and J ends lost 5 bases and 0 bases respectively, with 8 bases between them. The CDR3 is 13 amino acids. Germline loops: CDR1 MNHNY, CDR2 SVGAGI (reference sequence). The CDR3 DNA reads TGTGCCAGCAGTCGCGGCGGCTCCTACGAGCAGTACTTC. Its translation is CASSRGGSYEQYF.

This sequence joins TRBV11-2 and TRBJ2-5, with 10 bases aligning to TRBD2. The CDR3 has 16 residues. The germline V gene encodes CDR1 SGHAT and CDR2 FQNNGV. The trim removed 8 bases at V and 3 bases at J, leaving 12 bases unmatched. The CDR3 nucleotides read TGTGCCAGCCTATTGAAGGGGACTAGCGAGAAAGAGACCCAGTACTTC. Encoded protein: CASLLKGTSEKETQYF. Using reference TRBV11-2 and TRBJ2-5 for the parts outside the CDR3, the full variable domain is EAGVAQSPRYKIIEKRQSVAFWCNPISGHATLYWYQQILGQGPKLLIQFQNNGVVDDSQLPKDRFSAERLKGVDSTLKIQPAKLEDSAVYLCASLLKGTSEKETQYFGPGTRLLVL.

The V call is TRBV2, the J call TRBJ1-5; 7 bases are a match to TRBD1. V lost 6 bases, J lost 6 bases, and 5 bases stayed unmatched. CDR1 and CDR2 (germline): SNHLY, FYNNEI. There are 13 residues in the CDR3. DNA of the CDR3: TGTGCCAGCAGCCGGGACAGCCTTCAGCCCCAGCATTTT. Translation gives CASSRDSLQPQHF.

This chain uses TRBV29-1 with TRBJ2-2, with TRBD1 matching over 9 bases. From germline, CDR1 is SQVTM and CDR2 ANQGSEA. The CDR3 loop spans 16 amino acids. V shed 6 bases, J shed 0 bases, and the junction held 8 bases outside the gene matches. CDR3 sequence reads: CSVGPGTGSNTGELFF. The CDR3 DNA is TGCAGCGTCGGTCCCGGGACAGGGTCGAACACCGGGGAGCTGTTTTTT.

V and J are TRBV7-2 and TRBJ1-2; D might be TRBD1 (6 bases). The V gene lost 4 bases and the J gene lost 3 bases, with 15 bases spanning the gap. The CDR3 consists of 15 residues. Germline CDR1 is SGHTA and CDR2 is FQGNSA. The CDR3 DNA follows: TGTGCCAGCAGCTCCCAACAGGGTCCTCACTATGGCTACACCTTC. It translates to CASSSQQGPHYGYTF.

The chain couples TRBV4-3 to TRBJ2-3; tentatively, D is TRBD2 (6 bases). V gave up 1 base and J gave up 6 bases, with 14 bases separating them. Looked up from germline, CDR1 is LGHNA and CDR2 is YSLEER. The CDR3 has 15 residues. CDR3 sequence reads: CASSQGGGTSDTQYF. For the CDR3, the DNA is TGCGCCAGCAGCCAAGGGGGCGGGACCTCGGATACGCAGTATTTT.

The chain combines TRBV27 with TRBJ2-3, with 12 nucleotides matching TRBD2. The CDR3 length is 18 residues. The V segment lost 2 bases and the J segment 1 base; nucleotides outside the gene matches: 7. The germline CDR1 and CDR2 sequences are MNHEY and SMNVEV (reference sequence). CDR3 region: CASSLPLAGGRGTDTQYF. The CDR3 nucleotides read TGTGCCAGCAGTTTACCCCTAGCGGGAGGGCGTGGCACAGATACGCAGTATTTT.

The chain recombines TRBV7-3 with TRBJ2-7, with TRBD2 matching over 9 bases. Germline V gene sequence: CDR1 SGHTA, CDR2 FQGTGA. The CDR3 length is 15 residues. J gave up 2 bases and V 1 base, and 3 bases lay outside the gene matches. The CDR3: CASSLIGGRAYEQYF. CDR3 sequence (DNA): TGTGCCAGCAGCTTAATAGGCGGGAGGGCCTACGAGCAGTACTTC.

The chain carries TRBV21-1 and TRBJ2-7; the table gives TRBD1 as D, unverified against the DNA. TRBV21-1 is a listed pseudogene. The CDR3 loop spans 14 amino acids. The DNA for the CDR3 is TGTGCCAGCAGCAAAAGGGGTAGCCTTCACGAGCAGTACTTC. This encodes CASSKRGSLHEQYF.

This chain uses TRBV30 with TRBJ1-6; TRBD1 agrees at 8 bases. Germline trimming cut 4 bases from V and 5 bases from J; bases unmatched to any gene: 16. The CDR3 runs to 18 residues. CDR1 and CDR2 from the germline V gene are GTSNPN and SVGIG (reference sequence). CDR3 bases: TGTGCCTGGACTTTTGACAGGGGACGAGGGACGGATAATTCACCCCTCCACTTT. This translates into CAWTFDRGRGTDNSPLHF.

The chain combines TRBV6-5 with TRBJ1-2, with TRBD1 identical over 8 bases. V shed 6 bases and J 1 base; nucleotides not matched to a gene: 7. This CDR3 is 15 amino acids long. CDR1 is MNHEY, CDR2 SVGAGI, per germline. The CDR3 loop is CASRQGGTGNYGYTF. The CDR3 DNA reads TGTGCCAGCAGACAGGGGGGGACAGGTAACTATGGCTACACCTTC.

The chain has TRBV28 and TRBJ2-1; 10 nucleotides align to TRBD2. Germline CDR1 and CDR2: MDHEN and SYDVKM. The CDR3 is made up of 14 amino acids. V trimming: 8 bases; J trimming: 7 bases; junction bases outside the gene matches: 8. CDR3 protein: CASLLAGVSNEQFF. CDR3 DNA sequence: TGTGCCAGCCTCCTAGCGGGAGTGTCAAATGAGCAGTTCTTC.

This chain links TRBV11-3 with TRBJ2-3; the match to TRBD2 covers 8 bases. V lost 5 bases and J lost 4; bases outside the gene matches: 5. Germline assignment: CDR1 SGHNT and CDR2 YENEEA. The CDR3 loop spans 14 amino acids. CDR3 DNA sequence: TGTGCCAGCAGCCCGGGGGGGGCCGCAGATACGCAGTATTTT. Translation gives CASSPGGAADTQYF.